Listed here are 18 T cell receptor beta chains from one sample, sequenced in a study of cytomegalovirus exposure and HLA in healthy donors. PCR primers comprised 60 Vbeta and 13 Jbeta primers. Generated by immunoSEQ multiplex PCR, the TCRdb table keeps only in-frame clones and is missing some. The table records more than 80,000 clones, around 64% of them present only once. Material: PBMCs. These receptors all come from a human donor in good health.

The chain carries TRBV5-4 and TRBJ1-4, with 10 nucleotides matching TRBD1. V lost 4 bases and J lost 10; bases outside the gene matches: 7. This CDR3 is 14 amino acids long. Germline V gene data show CDR1 as SGHNT and CDR2 as YYREEE (reference sequence). CDR3 sequence (DNA): TGTGCCAGCAGCCGGGGACAGGGGTTGCGAAAACTGTTTTTT. Its protein is CASSRGQGLRKLFF.

V and J are TRBV5-1 and TRBJ2-7; 10 bases agree with TRBD1. The CDR3 loop spans 17 amino acids. The V gene's germline CDR1 is SGHRS and CDR2 YFSETQ. After removal of 3 bases from V and 3 bases from J, the junction contained 12 bases not matched to a gene. For the CDR3, the DNA is TGCGCCAGCAGCTGGACCCAGACAGGGGGCGAATTCTACGAGCAGTACTTC. Translation gives CASSWTQTGGEFYEQYF. The full variable domain, with the rest looked up from reference TRBV5-1 and TRBJ2-7, is KAGVTQTPRYLIKTRGQQVTLSCSPISGHRSVSWYQQTPGQGLQFLFEYFSETQRNKGNFPGRFSGRQFSNSRSEMNVSTLELGDSALYLCASSWTQTGGEFYEQYFGPGTRLTVT.

The rearrangement uses TRBV4-1 and TRBJ1-5; D gene uncertain. Trimming stripped 0 bases from V and 3 bases from J, with 3 bases between. Germline CDR1 and CDR2: MGHRA and YSYEKL. CDR3 length equals 13 residues. CDR3 bases: TGCGCCAGCAGCCAAGACCTCAATCAGCCCCAGCATTTT. It specifies CASSQDLNQPQHF.

This chain joins TRBV6-5 and TRBJ1-1; 7 nucleotides align to TRBD1. The germline V gene has CDR1 MNHEY and CDR2 SVGAGI. The CDR3 length is 16 residues. V trimming: 4 bases; J trimming: 4 bases; junction bases outside the gene matches: 12. The CDR3 coding sequence is TGTGCCAGCAGTTCCCCTTCGACAGGGAAGGGCACTGAAGCTTTCTTT. Translation gives CASSSPSTGKGTEAFF.

The chain joins TRBV4-3 to TRBJ1-6, with no clear D. CDR1 and CDR2 (germline): LGHNA, YSLEER. The CDR3 sequence is 15 residues long. Trimming took 1 base from V and 0 from J, leaving 4 bases between them. The CDR3 spells CASSQGSSYNSPLHF. CDR3 nucleotides: TGCGCCAGCAGCCAAGGGAGCTCCTATAATTCACCCCTCCACTTT.

The V gene is TRBV19, the J gene TRBJ2-4; 7 bases line up with TRBD1. V was clipped by 4 bases and J by 7 bases; unmatched bases: 13. Germline assignment: CDR1 LNHDA and CDR2 SQIVND (reference sequence). The CDR3 has 16 residues. The CDR3 bases are TGTGCCAGTAGTACTCATCGACAGGGACAAGGGAACATTCAGTACTTC. It translates to CASSTHRQGQGNIQYF.

CDR3 loop: CAWDPTGQEDYGYTF. The CDR3 nucleotides read TGTGCCTGGGACCCAACGGGACAGGAGGACTATGGCTACACCTTC. This chain links TRBV30 with TRBJ1-2, with 8 nucleotides matching TRBD1. Germline V lookup: CDR1 GTSNPN, CDR2 SVGIG (reference sequence). The V segment lost 5 bases and the J segment 3 bases; nucleotides outside the gene matches: 11. This CDR3 contains 15 residues.

This chain links TRBV7-3 with TRBJ1-1, with D maybe TRBD1 (5 bases). Germline loops: CDR1 SGHTA, CDR2 FQGTGA. The CDR3 totals 16 residues. V lost 5 bases to trimming and J lost 5 bases, with 21 bases between them. CDR3 nucleotide sequence: TGTGCCAGCAGCACAAACGTCCCAGGGATGGATACTGAAGCTTTCTTT. This sequence encodes CASSTNVPGMDTEAFF.

In its sample, this clone was seen a few times. V and J are TRBV21-1 and TRBJ1-6; the table's D call of TRBD1 was not tested on the DNA. TRBV21-1 is noted as a pseudogene. This CDR3 is built from 16 residues. This CDR3 is CASSNGTRGLSAPLHF. CDR3 DNA: TGTGCCAGCAGCAACGGGACGAGGGGGCTTTCGGCACCCCTCCACTTT.

This clone was observed a handful of times. The V and J genes are TRBV5-1 and TRBJ2-1; TRBD2 aligns across 12 bases. V gave up 6 bases and J gave up 5 bases; unmatched junction bases: 3. Germline-derived CDR1 and CDR2 are SGHRS and YFSETQ. The CDR3 is 14 amino acids. The CDR3 spells CASKTSGGHNEQFF. The CDR3 DNA reads TGCGCCAGCAAGACTAGCGGGGGTCACAATGAGCAGTTCTTC.

This clone was picked up a small number of times. The V gene is TRBV5-6, the J gene TRBJ1-5; D not resolved. V lost 0 bases and J 9 bases, leaving 10 bases between the germline ends. The CDR3 has 13 amino acids. Germline V gene lookup returns CDR1 SGHDT and CDR2 YYEEEE. CDR3 in DNA: TGTGCCAGCAGCTTGGGAGTGGGAGGGCCCCAGCATTTT. Encoded protein: CASSLGVGGPQHF.

With regard to this clone: At one end, the junction sequence differs from germline, possibly due to a read error. Other DNA variants within this sample encode the same CDR3. The chain is built from TRBV6-5 and TRBJ1-1, with 8 bases aligning to TRBD1. This CDR3 contains 12 residues. The germline gives CDR1 MNHEY, CDR2 SVGAGI. CDR3 loop: CGTGTLNTEAFF. The DNA for the CDR3 is TGCGGGACAGGCACGCTGAACACTGAAGCTTTCTTT.

This chain uses TRBV5-6 with TRBJ2-5; 9 bases map to TRBD1. The CDR3 totals 16 residues. Germline assignment: CDR1 SGHDT and CDR2 YYEEEE. Germline trimming cut 4 bases from V and 0 bases from J; bases unmatched to any gene: 7. The CDR3 DNA reads TGTGCCAGCAGCGGGCGGGACAGGGCATACCAAGAGACCCAGTACTTC. Translation gives CASSGRDRAYQETQYF.

This clone was counted only a few times. The genes are TRBV7-2 and TRBJ2-3; 10 bases are shared with TRBD2. J lost 5 bases, V lost 2 bases, and 7 bases had no gene match. CDR3 length equals 16 residues. CDR1 is SGHTA and CDR2 is FQGNSA in the germline V gene. CDR3 sequence (DNA): TGTGCCAGCAGCTTATTACTAGCGGGGACTAAAGATACGCAGTATTTT. This codes for CASSLLLAGTKDTQYF. Supplemented by reference TRBV7-2 and TRBJ2-3, the full variable domain reads GAGVSQSPSNKVTEKGKDVELRCDPISGHTALYWYRQSLGQGLEFLIYFQGNSAPDKSGLPSDRFSAERTGGSVSTLTIQRTQQEDSAVYLCASSLLLAGTKDTQYFGPGTRLTVL.

The rearrangement links TRBV5-5 to TRBJ1-1; D unclear. Trimming pared 2 bases from V and 7 bases from J, leaving 12 bases between. The CDR3 length is 13 residues. Germline CDR1 reads SGHKS; CDR2 reads YYEKEE (reference sequence). Written as DNA, the CDR3 is TGTGCCAGCAGCTTAGGGAGGACGATTGAAGCTTTCTTT. It specifies CASSLGRTIEAFF.

The sample holds one count of this clone. This chain joins TRBV5-3 and TRBJ2-3, with no clear D. TRBV5-3 is marked as an open reading frame, function uncertain. The CDR3 is 16 residues long. The V end was cut by 1 base, the J end by 0 bases, with 12 bases between. The CDR3: CARSLTDESSTDTQYF. CDR3 DNA: TGTGCCAGAAGCTTGACAGATGAATCTAGCACAGATACGCAGTATTTT.

This chain uses TRBV10-2 with TRBJ1-5, with D possibly TRBD1 on 5 matching bases. The CDR3 spans 13 residues. Trimming removed 9 bases from V and 7 bases from J, with 16 bases in between. From germline, CDR1 is WSHSY and CDR2 SAAADI. In nucleotides, the CDR3 is TGCGCCAGTCGTTCAGGGTGGGGCCAGCCCCAGCATTTT. It yields the protein CASRSGWGQPQHF.

The V gene is TRBV29-1, the J gene TRBJ1-1; maybe TRBD1 (5 bases). Trimming took off 5 bases at V and 0 bases at J, with 10 bases between the two ends. Per the germline V gene, CDR1 is SQVTM and CDR2 is ANQGSEA. The CDR3 totals 13 residues. The CDR3, as DNA: TGCAGCGTTCACAGGCCCCTGAACACTGAAGCTTTCTTT. Translating it yields CSVHRPLNTEAFF. The full variable domain, rest sourced from reference TRBV29-1 and TRBJ1-1, is SAVISQKPSRDICQRGTSLTIQCQVDSQVTMMFWYRQQPGQSLTLIATANQGSEATYESGFVIDKFPISRPNLTFSTLTVSNMSPEDSSIYLCSVHRPLNTEAFFGQGTRLTVV.